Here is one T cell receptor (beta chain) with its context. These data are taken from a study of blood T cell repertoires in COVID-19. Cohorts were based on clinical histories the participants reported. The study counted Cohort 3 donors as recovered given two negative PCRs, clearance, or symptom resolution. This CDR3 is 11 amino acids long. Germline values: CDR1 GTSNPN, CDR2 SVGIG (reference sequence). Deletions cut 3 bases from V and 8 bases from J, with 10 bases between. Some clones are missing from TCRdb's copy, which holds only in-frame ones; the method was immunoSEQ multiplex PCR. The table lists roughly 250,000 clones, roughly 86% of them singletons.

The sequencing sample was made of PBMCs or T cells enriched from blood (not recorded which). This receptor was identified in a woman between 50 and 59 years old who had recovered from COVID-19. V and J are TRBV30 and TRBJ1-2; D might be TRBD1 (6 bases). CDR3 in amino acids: CAWSPGGGYTF. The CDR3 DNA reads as TGTGCCTGGAGCCCGGGGGGCGGCTACACCTTC.